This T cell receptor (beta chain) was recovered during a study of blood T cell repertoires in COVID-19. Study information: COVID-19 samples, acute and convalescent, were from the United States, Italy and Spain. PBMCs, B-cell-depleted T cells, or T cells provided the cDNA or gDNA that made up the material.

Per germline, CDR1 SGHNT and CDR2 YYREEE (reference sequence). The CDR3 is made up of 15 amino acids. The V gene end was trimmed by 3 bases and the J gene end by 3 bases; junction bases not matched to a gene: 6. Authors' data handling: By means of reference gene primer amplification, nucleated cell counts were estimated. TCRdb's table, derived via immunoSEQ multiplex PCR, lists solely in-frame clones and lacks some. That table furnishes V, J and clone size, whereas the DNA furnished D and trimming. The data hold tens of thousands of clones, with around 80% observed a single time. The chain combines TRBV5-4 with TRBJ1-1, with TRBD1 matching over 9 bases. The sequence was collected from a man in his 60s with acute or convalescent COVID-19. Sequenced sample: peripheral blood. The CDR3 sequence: CASSWGTGLDTEAFF. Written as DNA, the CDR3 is TGTGCCAGCAGCTGGGGGACAGGGTTGGACACTGAAGCTTTCTTT.